This TCR beta chain was sequenced for a study of blood T cell repertoires in COVID-19. At the level of the study: In each case, the material was cDNA or gDNA derived from T cells, B-cell-depleted T cells, or PBMCs.

The assay was immunoSEQ multiplex PCR, and TCRdb's table has in-frame clones only and misses some. The repertoire holds about 400,000 clones, with approximately 91% as singletons. This clone was detected only a few times. Participants spanned ages about 18 to 100 years and resided in roughly 26 US areas. Clinical history as reported by participants underpinned cohort assignment. Specimen: PBMCs or T cells enriched from blood (not recorded which). This receptor was taken from a woman aged 40-49 years with acute COVID-19.

The CDR3 bases are TGTGCCAGCAGCCAGGGGGCTTATCAGCCCCAGCATTTT. This translates into CASSQGAYQPQHF. The V call is TRBV3-1 (or the pseudogene TRBV3-2), the J call TRBJ1-5; D possibly corresponds to TRBD1 (6 bases). CDR3 size: 13 residues. Per germline, CDR1 LGHDT and CDR2 YNNKEL (reference sequence). V was clipped by 3 bases and J by 5 bases, with 8 bases between them.